One and the same sample provided the 9 T cell receptor beta chains below, sequenced in a study of blood T cell repertoires in COVID-19. Repertoires were generated with immunoSEQ multiplex PCR, while TCRdb's copy carries only in-frame clones and drops some. Here the sample spans just over 300,000 clones, roughly 87% being singletons. The specimen was PBMCs or T cells enriched from blood (not recorded which). These receptors originate from a woman aged 18-30 years who had recovered from COVID-19.

The chain combines TRBV3-1 (or the pseudogene TRBV3-2) with TRBJ2-7; TRBD2 aligns across 8 bases. The CDR3 runs 15 residues. The V and J ends lost 4 bases and 5 bases, in that order; junction bases with no gene match: 10. Per germline, CDR1 LGHDT and CDR2 YNNKEL (reference sequence). The CDR3 DNA reads as TGTGCCAGCAGCCGCTTCAGGGGCGGGAGGCACGAGCAGTACTTC. Translation gives CASSRFRGGRHEQYF.

This clone was picked up one time. The J gene is TRBJ2-3, the V gene TRBV2, with 11 bases fitting TRBD2. Germline CDR1 SNHLY, CDR2 FYNNEI. The CDR3 is made up of 16 amino acids. The trim removed 5 bases at V and 8 bases at J, leaving 12 bases unmatched. The CDR3 DNA sequence: TGTGCCAGCAGTATTTTAACTAGCGGGAGTTTGGTTACGCAGTATTTT. It specifies CASSILTSGSLVTQYF. Filled out from reference TRBV2 and TRBJ2-3, the complete variable domain reads EPEVTQTPSHQVTQMGQEVILRCVPISNHLYFYWYRQILGQKVEFLVSFYNNEISEKSEIFDDQFSVERPDGSNFTLKIRSTKLEDSAMYFCASSILTSGSLVTQYFGPGTRLTVL.

The chain uses TRBV7-8 and TRBJ1-5, with 7 bases fitting TRBD1. The CDR3 extends over 15 amino acids. The germline CDR1 and CDR2 sequences are SGHVS and FQNEAQ. Trimming removed 1 base from V and 7 bases from J; junction bases left unmatched: 7. The CDR3 reads CASSLVGRGEQPQHF. The DNA of the CDR3 is TGTGCCAGCAGCTTAGTCGGCAGGGGGGAACAGCCCCAGCATTTT.

This chain connects TRBV5-5 to TRBJ2-2; 7 nucleotides agree with TRBD1. Trimming at V came to 6 bases and at J to 1 base, leaving 6 bases not matched to a gene. The length of the CDR3 is 15 residues. Germline V lookup: CDR1 SGHKS, CDR2 YYEKEE (reference sequence). Here the CDR3 reads CASNEDRMNTGELFF. The DNA for the CDR3 is TGTGCCAGCAACGAGGACAGGATGAACACCGGGGAGCTGTTTTTT.

This clone was detected ten times or more. The chain employs TRBV6-5 and TRBJ1-2; unclear D gene. Germline V gene lookup returns CDR1 MNHEY and CDR2 SVGAGI. CDR3 length equals 14 residues. Trimming removed 2 bases from V and 1 base from J, with 8 bases in between. DNA of the CDR3: TGTGCCAGCAGTTACGACACGTTTAACTATGGCTACACCTTC. This encodes CASSYDTFNYGYTF.

The chain has TRBV27 and TRBJ1-1, with 9 bases identical to TRBD1. This CDR3 is 14 amino acids long. CDR1 is MNHEY, CDR2 SMNVEV, per germline (reference sequence). J gave up 6 bases and V 2 bases, and 4 bases lay outside the gene matches. The CDR3 DNA reads as TGTGCCAGCAGTTTAAAGGACAGGGGAGCTGAAGCTTTCTTT. Protein sequence: CASSLKDRGAEAFF.

This clone was counted only a few times. This chain connects TRBV7-2 to TRBJ1-2; 8 bases are shared with TRBD1. The CDR3 length is 17 residues. Germline V gene sequence: CDR1 SGHTA, CDR2 FQGNSA. With V trimmed by 3 bases and J by 1 base, 10 bases remained unmatched. In DNA, the CDR3 is TGTGCCAGCAGCTTCTATGCCGGGACAGGAAGTAACTATGGCTACACCTTC. It translates to CASSFYAGTGSNYGYTF.

The rearrangement links TRBV6-2 or TRBV6-3 to TRBJ2-7; 14 nucleotides agree with TRBD2. Germline CDR1 reads MNHEY; CDR2 reads SVGEGT. The ends lost 4 bases at V and 7 bases at J; junction bases unmatched: 6. This CDR3 has 15 residues. CDR3 DNA sequence: TGTGCCAGCAGTTCGGGACTAGCGGGAGCGGGTGAGCAGTACTTC. Its protein product is CASSSGLAGAGEQYF.

The chain employs TRBV6-5 and TRBJ2-7, with D uncertain. The CDR3 loop spans 14 amino acids. From germline, CDR1 is MNHEY and CDR2 SVGAGI. Deletions cut 6 bases from V and 6 bases from J, with 18 bases between. The DNA of the CDR3 is TGTGCCAGCAGAATGATCGCCTCAGGTACCGAGCAGTACTTC. Translation: CASRMIASGTEQYF.